This T cell receptor (beta chain) was found in a study of CXCR3-negative and CXCR3-positive naive CD8 T cells (dated by TCRdb to about 2019). For context, the study as a whole: In total, some 130 million TRB reads were obtained, or roughly 1.5 +/- 0.3 million reads per library. The diversity and physicochemical repertoire analyses included about a dozen donors pooled from two independent experiments. The TRBV-TRBJ cluster analysis covered naive subsets from a handful of donors and memory cells from 3 donors.

The full study reports these points: Surface CD5, linked to self-reactivity in mice, was comparable between naive subsets; TCR interaction strength was therefore also inferred from TRB CDR3 physicochemical properties. Similar TRBV-TRBJ usage was shown by naive CXCR3-negative and CXCR3-positive cells from the same donor, whereas distinct patterns were shown by memory cells. TRB CDR3s from CXCR3-positive naive cells showed higher hydrophobicity (lower Kidera factor 4), lower energy, and higher strength and volume indices than CXCR3-negative naive cells. Freshly isolated PBMCs were used for most assays because CXCR3 expression partially decreased after cryopreservation. Comparably high repertoire diversity was found in both naive subsets, whereas much lower repertoire diversity was found in memory CD8+ T cells.

For every CD8+ T cell subset, under 350,000 cells were flow-sorted straight into RLT lysis buffer, and each subset was sorted in triplicate. To exclude memory contaminants, naive CD8+ T cells were stringently defined as CD45RO-CCR7+CD27+CD95-. Using standard density gradient centrifugation, peripheral blood mononuclear cells were isolated from buffy coats. A FACSAria III was used to flow-sort naive CD8+ T cells into CXCR3-negative and CXCR3-positive populations. Total RNA was extracted from sorted cells with an RNeasy Mini Kit. Sequencing was performed on a NextSeq 550. The Human TCR Profiling Kit (MiLaboratory) was used to make UMI-labeled 5' RACE TRB cDNA libraries. The full amount of extracted RNA was used for cDNA synthesis, and the full amount of resulting cDNA was used for PCR amplification. Libraries were prepared in parallel using an identical number of PCR cycles. For the original study's pipeline: With a minimum of two reads required per UMI, MIGEC and MiXCR pulled out about 57,000 +/- 9,900 unique UMI-labeled TRB cDNA molecules from each library. On average, about 40,000 +/- 10,000 functional in-frame TRB CDR3 nucleotide clonotypes lacking stop codons were found per library. After each sample was downsampled to 5000 UMI-labeled TRB molecules, VDJtools was used to calculate diversity metrics such as normalized Shannon-Wiener and Chao1. For the central five CDR3 residues, VDJtools calculated physicochemical properties weighted by clonotype size, namely interaction energy, strength, volume and Kidera factor 4. After the reads were reprocessed by TCRdb, one entry was made per CDR3 protein sequence, with no DNA. The V and J calls were determined by TCRdb, not by the authors. This sample's clone table shows roughly 70,000 distinct CDR3 sequences. The biggest ten clones account for over 1.3% of the sample.

Looking up the germline V gene (reference sequence) yields CDR1 MNHNY and CDR2 SVGAGI. The CDR3 goes from the cysteine to the phenylalanine over 14 residues. No DNA has been recorded. Concerning this clonotype: The antigen it recognizes is unknown.

The chain is encoded by TRBV6-6 joined to TRBJ1-1; the TCRdb D gene call, TRBD1, has no DNA to confirm it. The source material was naive CXCR3- CD8+ T cells from blood. Reading the label with the study, this specimen's cell subset or site is: CD45RO-CCR7+CD27+CD95- naive CD8+ T cells lacking CXCR3 (TNR3-). The sequence derives from a human donor in good health. Some clones in this sample may be carry-over from other donors' samples. CDR3 reads: CASSPWTGGTEAFF.